The 23 T cell receptor beta chains presented below share a single source sample, sequenced in a study of blood T cell repertoires in COVID-19. Produced via immunoSEQ multiplex PCR; TCRdb's table is partial and in-frame only. The sample contains about 270,000 clones, about 89% of which appear only once. Sequenced: peripheral blood. Receptors originate from a man aged 40-55 years who had recovered from COVID-19.

The V and J genes are TRBV20-1 and TRBJ2-3; 11 nucleotides match TRBD2. V gave up 3 bases and J gave up 2 bases; unmatched junction bases: 7. There are 16 residues in the CDR3. Germline values: CDR1 DFQATT, CDR2 SNEGSKA (reference sequence). This CDR3 reads CSASNLAGGNTDTQYF. In nucleotides, the CDR3 is TGCAGTGCTAGTAATTTAGCGGGGGGGAACACAGATACGCAGTATTTT.

The rearrangement uses TRBV27 and TRBJ1-1; the match to TRBD1 covers 9 bases. J gave up 6 bases and V 4 bases, and 12 bases lay outside the gene matches. The germline CDR1 and CDR2 sequences are MNHEY and SMNVEV (reference sequence). The CDR3 consists of 16 residues. The CDR3: CASSSPSTGGEAEAFF. The CDR3 nucleotides are TGTGCCAGCAGTTCCCCCTCAACAGGGGGCGAGGCTGAAGCTTTCTTT.

The rearrangement joins TRBV7-9 to TRBJ1-2; 8 bases fit TRBD1. V gave up 7 bases and J gave up 8 bases; unmatched junction bases: 9. CDR3 size: 13 residues. Looked up from germline, CDR1 is SEHNR and CDR2 is FQNEAQ (reference sequence). CDR3 coding DNA: TGTGCCAGCACGGACAGGGAGCTTGGCGGCTACACCTTC. Translated, it gives CASTDRELGGYTF.

The chain employs TRBV25-1 and TRBJ2-7; a possible D gene is TRBD1 (5 bases). CDR3 length: 10 residues. Trimming stripped 3 bases from V and 13 bases from J, with 10 bases between. Per germline, CDR1 MGHDK and CDR2 SYGVNS. DNA of the CDR3: TGTGCCAGCAGTGATTGGACAACATACTTC. Its protein is CASSDWTTYF.

The V call is TRBV12-3 or TRBV12-4, the J call TRBJ1-5; unclear D gene. The V gene lost 6 bases and the J gene lost 10 bases, with 13 bases spanning the gap. The CDR3 loop spans 12 amino acids. The CDR3 bases are TGTGCCAGCAGCAGGTCCGCGTCCCCCCAGCATTTT. Translation gives CASSRSASPQHF.

The genes are TRBV12-5 and TRBJ2-3; 7 positions agree with TRBD2. The CDR3 covers 12 residues. V gave up 1 base and J gave up 14 bases; unmatched junction bases: 6. CDR1 is LGHNT, CDR2 FRNRAP, per germline. CDR3 in amino acids: CASGLDPAGAYF. CDR3 coding DNA: TGTGCTAGTGGTTTGGATCCGGCGGGAGCGTATTTT.

The rearrangement uses TRBV15 and TRBJ1-1, with D possibly TRBD1 on 5 matching bases. There are 15 residues in the CDR3. V was cut by 5 bases and J by 0 bases, with 13 bases left in between. Per the germline V gene, CDR1 is LNHNV and CDR2 is YYDKDF (reference sequence). The CDR3 DNA reads TGTGCCACCAGCGGTCCGACAGAGTTGAACACTGAAGCTTTCTTT. Protein sequence: CATSGPTELNTEAFF.

This clone was picked up many times. V and J are TRBV27 and TRBJ2-1; 13 bases are a match to TRBD2. With V trimmed by 6 bases and J by 6 bases, 2 bases remained unmatched. The length of the CDR3 is 14 residues. Germline V lookup: CDR1 MNHEY, CDR2 SMNVEV (reference sequence). CDR3 in amino acids: CASRTSGRANEQFF. CDR3 nucleotide sequence: TGTGCCAGCAGAACTAGCGGGAGGGCCAATGAGCAGTTCTTC.

The rearrangement links TRBV3-1 (or the pseudogene TRBV3-2) to TRBJ2-7, with D hard to call. Trimming pared 5 bases from V and 6 bases from J, leaving 8 bases between. Germline loops: CDR1 LGHDT, CDR2 YNNKEL (reference sequence). The CDR3 covers 11 residues. In DNA form, the CDR3 reads TGTGCCAGCAGCGAGCGCCGCGAGCAGTACTTC. Protein product: CASSERREQYF.

This chain links TRBV7-6 with TRBJ2-7; 13 bases match TRBD2. CDR3 size: 16 residues. Per the germline V gene, CDR1 is SGHVS and CDR2 is FNYEAQ. J gave up 4 bases and V 4 bases, and 7 bases lay outside the gene matches. The DNA for the CDR3 is TGTGCCAGCAGCTCTTCTCGGACTAGCGGGGGATACGAGCAGTACTTC. It translates to CASSSSRTSGGYEQYF.

The chain employs TRBV30 and TRBJ2-6; no firm D call. V gave up 0 bases and J gave up 0 bases, with 6 bases separating them. The CDR3 runs 15 residues. Germline V CDR1 and CDR2: GTSNPN, SVGIG (reference sequence). CDR3 DNA sequence: TGTGCCTGGAGTGTACATCTCTCTGGGGCCAACGTCCTGACTTTC. Its translation is CAWSVHLSGANVLTF.

V is TRBV19 and J is TRBJ2-4; 7 nucleotides agree with TRBD2. J lost 3 bases, V lost 3 bases, and 11 bases had no gene match. Germline-derived CDR1 and CDR2 are LNHDA and SQIVND (reference sequence). The CDR3 extends over 17 amino acids. This CDR3 is CASSIPPRTRGKNIQYF. CDR3 nucleotide sequence: TGTGCCAGTAGTATCCCCCCCCGGACTAGAGGCAAAAACATTCAGTACTTC.

V and J are TRBV6-2 or TRBV6-3 and TRBJ1-5; 11 positions agree with TRBD1. This CDR3 spans 20 amino acids. Germline V gene data show CDR1 as MNHEY and CDR2 as SVGEGT. V was pared by 2 bases and J by 6 bases, with 18 bases of the junction left unmatched. This CDR3 reads CASSYPTGTGGPRWGQPQHF. CDR3 in DNA: TGTGCCAGCAGTTACCCGACCGGGACAGGGGGACCTAGGTGGGGTCAGCCCCAGCATTTT.

This chain links TRBV7-8 with TRBJ1-1, with D uncertain. Between the trimmed V and J ends, which lost 1 base and 7 bases, there was a span of 10 bases. The germline gives CDR1 SGHVS, CDR2 FQNEAQ. This CDR3 spans 13 amino acids. Written as DNA, the CDR3 is TGTGCCAGCAGCTTAGTATCCCCGCGTGAAGCTTTCTTT. It translates to CASSLVSPREAFF.

On this clone: The sample has other DNA sequences that encode this CDR3 too. The chain combines TRBV7-2 with TRBJ2-3, with 11 positions matching TRBD2. The CDR3 loop spans 16 amino acids. Germline V CDR1 and CDR2: SGHTA, FQGNSA. V lost 2 bases, J lost 0 bases, and 1 base stayed unmatched. CDR3 coding DNA: TGTGCCAGCAGCTTAAGACTAGCGGGGAGCACAGATACGCAGTATTTT. Protein sequence: CASSLRLAGSTDTQYF.

This chain links TRBV5-1 with TRBJ2-2; D is uncertain. This CDR3 comprises 14 residues. Trimming left V 1 base short and J 6 bases short, with 10 bases between. The germline CDR1 and CDR2 sequences are SGHRS and YFSETQ. The CDR3 loop reads CASSLWRGSGELFF. As DNA, the CDR3 is TGCGCCAGCAGCTTGTGGCGCGGCTCCGGGGAGCTGTTTTTT.

V and J are TRBV7-2 and TRBJ1-2, with 7 bases that match TRBD1. The ends lost 8 bases at V and 4 bases at J; junction bases unmatched: 4. Germline V lookup: CDR1 SGHTA, CDR2 FQGNSA. The CDR3 has 12 amino acids. The CDR3 sequence is CASRGQTYGYTF. CDR3 coding DNA: TGTGCCAGCCGGGGACAGACCTATGGCTACACCTTC.

The gene calls are TRBV4-1 and TRBJ2-2, with D unclear. Germline CDR1 reads MGHRA; CDR2 reads YSYEKL. Trimming cost V 0 bases and J 5 bases, with 7 bases left between them. The CDR3 runs 14 residues. CDR3 loop: CASSQEQATGELFF. In nucleotides, the CDR3 is TGCGCCAGCAGCCAAGAGCAGGCAACCGGGGAGCTGTTTTTT.

At least ten counts were recorded for this clone. The V gene is TRBV19, the J gene TRBJ1-6; 8 positions match TRBD1. Trimming removed 9 bases from V and 9 bases from J; junction bases left unmatched: 7. The V gene's germline CDR1 is LNHDA and CDR2 SQIVND (reference sequence). There are 13 residues in the CDR3. The chain's CDR3 is CASQTGVRSPLHF. CDR3 coding DNA: TGTGCCAGCCAGACAGGGGTACGTTCACCCCTCCACTTT. Full variable domain (outside the CDR3, taken from reference TRBV19 and TRBJ1-6): DGGITQSPKYLFRKEGQNVTLSCEQNLNHDAMYWYRQDPGQGLRLIYYSQIVNDFQKGDIAEGYSVSREKKESFPLTVTSAQKNPTAFYLCASQTGVRSPLHFGNGTRLTVT.

The V and J genes are TRBV5-1 and TRBJ2-5, with 11 bases identical to TRBD2. This CDR3 spans 18 amino acids. The V gene end was trimmed by 4 bases and the J gene end by 2 bases; junction bases not matched to a gene: 13. Germline V lookup: CDR1 SGHRS, CDR2 YFSETQ. CDR3 sequence reads: CASSPLLAGGRGQETQYF. In nucleotides, the CDR3 is TGCGCCAGCAGCCCGCTTTTAGCGGGGGGGCGAGGACAAGAGACCCAGTACTTC.

This clone was seen more than once but under ten times. The V gene is TRBV30, the J gene TRBJ2-7; D assignment may be TRBD1 or TRBD2 (5 bases each). Trimming pared 8 bases from V and 7 bases from J, leaving 15 bases between. This CDR3 comprises 11 residues. CDR1 and CDR2 (germline): GTSNPN, SVGIG (reference sequence). The CDR3 loop reads CAGGSMREQYF. As DNA, the CDR3 is TGTGCCGGGGGATCCATGCGGGAGCAGTACTTC. Variable domain in full (rest from reference TRBV30 and TRBJ2-7): SQTIHQWPATLVQPVGSPLSLECTVEGTSNPNLYWYRQAAGRGLQLLFYSVGIGQISSEVPQNLSASRPQDRQFILSSKKLLLSDSGFYLCAGGSMREQYFGPGTRLTVT.

The V gene is TRBV7-9, the J gene TRBJ2-2, with TRBD1 identical over 7 bases. With V trimmed by 7 bases and J by 1 base, 3 bases remained unmatched. Germline values: CDR1 SEHNR, CDR2 FQNEAQ (reference sequence). The CDR3 contains 14 residues. DNA of the CDR3: TGTGCCAGCACAGGGGGACAGAACACCGGGGAGCTGTTTTTT. It encodes CASTGGQNTGELFF.

This chain connects TRBV9 to TRBJ1-1, with 7 positions matching TRBD1. J was trimmed by 10 bases and V by 0 bases; bases with no gene match: 6. This CDR3 comprises 13 residues. The germline V gene encodes CDR1 SGDLS and CDR2 YYNGEE. The CDR3 region is CASSVGGGGTAFF. In DNA, the CDR3 is TGTGCCAGCAGCGTAGGAGGGGGCGGGACAGCTTTCTTT. The whole variable domain, remainder taken from reference TRBV9 and TRBJ1-1, is DSGVTQTPKHLITATGQRVTLRCSPRSGDLSVYWYQQSLDQGLQFLIQYYNGEERAKGNILERFSAQQFPDLHSELNLSSLELGDSALYFCASSVGGGGTAFFGQGTRLTVV.